The 20 T cell receptor beta chains below come from one sample, sequenced in a study of blood T cell repertoires in COVID-19. Clones were read by immunoSEQ multiplex PCR, and TCRdb kept only the in-frame ones, dropping some. This sample yields 200,000 or so clones, of which around 80% are seen a single time; about 6.9% belongs to the top ten. Sequenced: peripheral blood. The receptors were gathered from a human donor with acute or convalescent COVID-19. The donor label of this sample is uncertain.

The gene calls are TRBV7-2 and TRBJ2-2, with 16 bases aligning to TRBD2. Germline-derived CDR1 and CDR2 are SGHTA and FQGNSA. The ends lost 5 bases at V and 6 bases at J; junction bases unmatched: 12. The length of the CDR3 is 19 residues. The CDR3 coding sequence is TGTGCCAGCAGCCCCGGGCCCTCGGGACTAGCGGGAGGGCCCGGGGAGCTGTTTTTT. It is translated as CASSPGPSGLAGGPGELFF.

A word on this clone: This sample also contains other DNA sequences that code for the same CDR3. The J gene is TRBJ2-2, the V gene TRBV28; a possible D gene is TRBD1 (6 bases). Germline V gives CDR1 MDHEN, CDR2 SYDVKM. There are 15 residues in the CDR3. V lost 6 bases and J lost 3, with 14 bases in between. The CDR3 spells CASSPGDRYTGELFF. In DNA form, the CDR3 reads TGTGCCAGCAGCCCAGGGGACCGATACACCGGGGAGCTGTTTTTT.

The chain is built from TRBV5-1 and TRBJ1-2; tentatively, D is TRBD1 (6 bases). CDR1 SGHRS and CDR2 YFSETQ come from the germline V gene. Trimming pared 4 bases from V and 2 bases from J, leaving 15 bases between. CDR3 length: 15 residues. The CDR3: CASSVGGGSNYGYTF. The CDR3 DNA sequence: TGCGCCAGCAGCGTGGGAGGGGGATCAAACTATGGCTACACCTTC.

V is TRBV7-8 and J is TRBJ1-6; 7 bases line up with TRBD1. The junction had 17 bases not matched to a gene; V was cut back by 8 bases and J by 10 bases. The germline CDR1 and CDR2 sequences are SGHVS and FQNEAQ. The CDR3 runs to 16 residues. The CDR3 sequence: CASLLRGLGVGSPLHF. The CDR3 nucleotides are TGTGCCAGCTTACTTAGGGGGCTGGGAGTAGGGTCACCCCTCCACTTT.

This clone was recorded once. The gene calls are TRBV6-5 and TRBJ2-5; TRBD2 might be the D (6 bases). V lost 2 bases, J lost 2 bases, and 9 bases lay in between. CDR1 is MNHEY, CDR2 SVGAGI, per germline. The CDR3 runs to 14 residues. The CDR3 DNA reads as TGTGCCAGCAGTTACCCAGGGAGGCAAGAGACCCAGTACTTC. Translating it yields CASSYPGRQETQYF.

The rearrangement links TRBV10-3 to TRBJ2-5; possible D gene TRBD2, 6 bases. The CDR3 loop spans 16 amino acids. V was trimmed by 0 bases and J by 5 bases, leaving 16 bases between them. Germline CDR1 and CDR2: ENHRY and SYGVKD. The CDR3 DNA sequence: TGTGCCATCAGTGAGTCGCAGGCAGGGAGCGGGGAGACCCAGTACTTC. The encoded protein is CAISESQAGSGETQYF.

This sequence joins TRBV18 and TRBJ2-7, with TRBD2 identical over 7 bases. The ends lost 3 bases at V and 2 bases at J; junction bases unmatched: 4. Germline V gene data show CDR1 as KGHSH and CDR2 as LQKENI. The CDR3 consists of 14 residues. The CDR3 is CASSPQRGAYEQYF. The CDR3 DNA follows: TGTGCCAGCTCACCGCAGCGGGGTGCCTACGAGCAGTACTTC.

The chain carries TRBV5-1 and TRBJ2-7; possible D gene TRBD2, 6 bases. V was clipped by 3 bases and J by 5 bases, with 21 bases between them. Germline V gene sequence: CDR1 SGHRS, CDR2 YFSETQ. There are 16 residues in the CDR3. CDR3 bases: TGCGCCAGCAGCTCCTCCGGGACTCCCGCTTTGAACGAGCAGTACTTC. As protein: CASSSSGTPALNEQYF.

The chain recombines TRBV28 with TRBJ1-5; D gene uncertain. This CDR3 spans 13 amino acids. Trimming removed 3 bases from V and 12 bases from J, with 15 bases in between. The germline CDR1 and CDR2 sequences are MDHEN and SYDVKM. The CDR3 region has the DNA TGTGCCAGCAGTTTCTTGACACCCCCCCACCAGCATTTT. Translating gives CASSFLTPPHQHF.

CDR3 in DNA: TGTGCCAGCTCACGGACAGGGGAGAACACTGAAGCTTTCTTT. It translates to CASSRTGENTEAFF. This chain links TRBV18 with TRBJ1-1, with 9 bases aligning to TRBD1. CDR3 length equals 14 residues. With 4 bases clipped from V and 1 base from J, the junction kept 1 base outside the gene matches. Germline values: CDR1 KGHSH, CDR2 LQKENI.

Only one count was recorded for this clone. This chain uses TRBV9 with TRBJ1-3; D is undetermined. Trimming cost V 1 base and J 2 bases, with 7 bases left between them. The length of the CDR3 is 14 residues. Germline CDR1 reads SGDLS; CDR2 reads YYNGEE. This CDR3 is CASSVREAGNTIYF. The DNA of the CDR3 is TGTGCCAGCAGCGTAAGGGAGGCTGGAAACACCATATATTTT.

This clone was detected only once. CDR3: CASSSVYQFF. DNA of the CDR3: TGTGCCAGCAGCTCTGTCTACCAGTTCTTC. The chain combines TRBV2 with TRBJ2-1, with D unresolved. Trimming removed 6 bases at V and 13 bases at J, with 10 bases between. This CDR3 is built from 10 residues. CDR1 is SNHLY, CDR2 FYNNEI, per germline.

The V and J genes are TRBV6-5 and TRBJ2-7; D may be TRBD2 (8 bases). CDR1 is MNHEY and CDR2 is SVGAGI in the germline V gene. The CDR3 runs to 14 residues. V shed 7 bases and J shed 2 bases, with 15 bases lying between them. In DNA, the CDR3 is TGTGCCAGCAAGGGGGCTAGCGGGCCCTACGAGCAGTACTTC. Encoded protein: CASKGASGPYEQYF.

This clone was recorded once. The chain uses TRBV18 and TRBJ1-4; perhaps TRBD1 as D (5 bases). Per the germline V gene, CDR1 is KGHSH and CDR2 is LQKENI. Trimming left V 4 bases short and J 0 bases short, with 15 bases between. CDR3 length equals 17 residues. The CDR3 DNA is TGTGCCAGCTCACTGTTTGGAGGGGCGTCAACTAATGAAAAACTGTTTTTT. It is translated as CASSLFGGASTNEKLFF.

The chain couples TRBV4-3 to TRBJ2-2, with D maybe TRBD1 (6 bases). Germline CDR1 reads LGHNA; CDR2 reads YSLEER. CDR3 size: 14 residues. V lost 0 bases and J lost 7, with 9 bases in between. The CDR3 DNA reads TGCGCCAGCAGCCAAGAAACGGGACACGGGGAGCTGTTTTTT. This translates into CASSQETGHGELFF.

The chain carries TRBV2 and TRBJ2-5; 7 nucleotides line up with TRBD2. The J segment lost 5 bases and the V segment lost 4 bases, leaving 10 bases of the junction unmatched. CDR1 SNHLY and CDR2 FYNNEI come from the germline V gene. The CDR3 is made up of 15 amino acids. The CDR3: CASSVIRAGLETQYF. CDR3 nucleotide sequence: TGTGCCAGCAGTGTAATACGAGCGGGACTGGAGACCCAGTACTTC.

The CDR3 is CASSFGAQGRTEAFF. CDR3 nucleotides: TGTGCCAGCAGCTTCGGGGCACAGGGTCGGACTGAAGCTTTCTTT. The chain couples TRBV5-6 to TRBJ1-1; TRBD1 is a possible D gene (6 bases). The CDR3 runs 15 residues. V was pared by 2 bases and J by 5 bases, with 16 bases between. Per germline, CDR1 SGHDT and CDR2 YYEEEE.

This chain connects TRBV3-1 (or the pseudogene TRBV3-2) to TRBJ2-1; 8 bases agree with TRBD2. The CDR3 runs to 13 residues. After removal of 1 base from V and 14 bases from J, the junction contained 7 bases not matched to a gene. Germline-derived CDR1 and CDR2 are LGHDT and YNNKEL (reference sequence). The CDR3 DNA reads as TGTGCCAGCAGCCAAGGGGTTGGGACTAGGGAGTTCTTC. Translation: CASSQGVGTREFF.

There are a few counts of this clone. The rearrangement joins TRBV18 to TRBJ2-7, with 9 bases aligning to TRBD2. The V gene end was trimmed by 1 base and the J gene end by 5 bases; junction bases not matched to a gene: 9. Germline CDR1 KGHSH, CDR2 LQKENI. This CDR3 spans 16 amino acids. The CDR3 DNA is TGTGCCAGCTCACCACTCGCGGGAGGGCCGGGGAACGAGCAGTACTTC. Protein product: CASSPLAGGPGNEQYF.

The chain uses TRBV28 and TRBJ2-2; the match to TRBD2 covers 8 bases. Per germline, CDR1 MDHEN and CDR2 SYDVKM. V lost 1 base, J lost 0 bases, and 1 base stayed unmatched. The length of the CDR3 is 16 residues. CDR3 nucleotides: TGTGCCAGCAGTTTATCACTAGCGGCGAACACCGGGGAGCTGTTTTTT. This codes for CASSLSLAANTGELFF.